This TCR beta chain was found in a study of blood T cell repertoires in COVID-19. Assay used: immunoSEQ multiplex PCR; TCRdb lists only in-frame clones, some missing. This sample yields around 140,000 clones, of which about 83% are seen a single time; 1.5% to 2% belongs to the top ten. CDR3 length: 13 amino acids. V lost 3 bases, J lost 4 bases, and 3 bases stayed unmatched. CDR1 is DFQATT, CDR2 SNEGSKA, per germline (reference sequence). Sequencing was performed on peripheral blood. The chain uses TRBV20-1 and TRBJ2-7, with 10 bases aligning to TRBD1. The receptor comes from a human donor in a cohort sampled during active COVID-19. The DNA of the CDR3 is TGCAGTGCTAGTCAGGACAGGGGGTACGAGCAGTACTTC. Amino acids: CSASQDRGYEQYF.